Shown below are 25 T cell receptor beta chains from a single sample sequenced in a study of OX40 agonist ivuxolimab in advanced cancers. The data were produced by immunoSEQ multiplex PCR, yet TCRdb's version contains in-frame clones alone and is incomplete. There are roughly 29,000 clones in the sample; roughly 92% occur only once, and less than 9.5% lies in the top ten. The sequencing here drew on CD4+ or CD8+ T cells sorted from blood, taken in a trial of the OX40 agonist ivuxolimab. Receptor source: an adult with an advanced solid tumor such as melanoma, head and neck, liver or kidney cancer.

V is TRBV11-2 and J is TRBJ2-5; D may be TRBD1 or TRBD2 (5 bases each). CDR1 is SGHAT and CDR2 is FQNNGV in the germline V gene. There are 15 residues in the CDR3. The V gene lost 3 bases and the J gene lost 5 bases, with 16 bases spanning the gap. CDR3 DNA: TGTGCCAGCAGCTTGGGGACGGCTACCGTGGAGACCCAGTACTTC. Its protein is CASSLGTATVETQYF.

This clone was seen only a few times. The CDR3 DNA reads as TGTGCCACCGGGTTTGGGTCCTATGGCTACACCTTC. Translated: CATGFGSYGYTF. J is TRBJ1-2 and V is TRBV7-9; no firm D call. Germline loops: CDR1 SEHNR, CDR2 FQNEAQ (reference sequence). This CDR3 has 12 residues. Trimming shortened V by 10 bases and J by 4 bases, and 13 bases separated the two germline ends.

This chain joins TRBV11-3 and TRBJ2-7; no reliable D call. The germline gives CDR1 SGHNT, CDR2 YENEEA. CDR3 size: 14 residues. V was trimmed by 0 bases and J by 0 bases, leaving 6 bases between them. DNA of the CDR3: TGTGCCAGCAGCTTAGAGAGCAACTCCTACGAGCAGTACTTC. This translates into CASSLESNSYEQYF.

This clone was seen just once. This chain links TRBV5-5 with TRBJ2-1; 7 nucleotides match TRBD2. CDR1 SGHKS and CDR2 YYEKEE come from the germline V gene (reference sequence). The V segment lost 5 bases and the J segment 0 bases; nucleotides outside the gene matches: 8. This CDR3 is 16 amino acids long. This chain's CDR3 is CASRLLASSSYNEQFF. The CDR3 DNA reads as TGTGCCAGCAGATTACTAGCGTCGAGCTCCTACAATGAGCAGTTCTTC.

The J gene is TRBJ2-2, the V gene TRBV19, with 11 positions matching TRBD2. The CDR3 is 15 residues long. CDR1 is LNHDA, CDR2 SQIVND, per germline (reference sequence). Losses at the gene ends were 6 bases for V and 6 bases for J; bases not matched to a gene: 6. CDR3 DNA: TGTGCCAGTAGACCCCCACTAGCGGGAGCCGGGGAGCTGTTTTTT. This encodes CASRPPLAGAGELFF.

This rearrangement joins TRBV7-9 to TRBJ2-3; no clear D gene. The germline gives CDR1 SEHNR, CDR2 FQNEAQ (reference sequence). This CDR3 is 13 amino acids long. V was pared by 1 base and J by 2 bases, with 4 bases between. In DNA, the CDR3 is TGTGCCAGCAGCTTAGGGGTCACAGATACGCAGTATTTT. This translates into CASSLGVTDTQYF. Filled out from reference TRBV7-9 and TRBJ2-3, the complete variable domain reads DTGVSQNPRHKITKRGQNVTFRCDPISEHNRLYWYRQTLGQGPEFLTYFQNEAQLEKSRLLSDRFSAERPKGSFSTLEIQRTEQGDSAMYLCASSLGVTDTQYFGPGTRLTVL.

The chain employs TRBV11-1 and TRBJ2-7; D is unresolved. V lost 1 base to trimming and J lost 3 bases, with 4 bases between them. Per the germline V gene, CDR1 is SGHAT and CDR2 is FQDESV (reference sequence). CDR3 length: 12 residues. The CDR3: CASSLVSYEQYF. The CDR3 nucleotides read TGTGCCAGCAGCTTAGTTAGCTACGAGCAGTACTTC.

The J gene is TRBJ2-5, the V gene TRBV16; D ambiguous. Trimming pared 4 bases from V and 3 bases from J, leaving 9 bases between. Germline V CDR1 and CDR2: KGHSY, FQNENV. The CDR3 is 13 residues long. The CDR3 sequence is CASSRQDEETQYF. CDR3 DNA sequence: TGTGCCAGCAGCCGGCAGGATGAAGAGACCCAGTACTTC.

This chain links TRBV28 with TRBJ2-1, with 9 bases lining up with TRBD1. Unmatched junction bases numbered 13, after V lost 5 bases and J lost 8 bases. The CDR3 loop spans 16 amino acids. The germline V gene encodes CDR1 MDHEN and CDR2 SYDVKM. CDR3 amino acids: CASSRYRGQVWDEQFF. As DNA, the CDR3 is TGTGCCAGCAGTCGCTACAGGGGGCAGGTTTGGGATGAGCAGTTCTTC.

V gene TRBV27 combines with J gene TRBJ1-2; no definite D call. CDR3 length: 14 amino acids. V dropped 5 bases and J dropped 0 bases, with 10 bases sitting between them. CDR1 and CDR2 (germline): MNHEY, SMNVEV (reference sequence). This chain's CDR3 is CASSTDGANYGYTF. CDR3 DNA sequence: TGTGCCAGCAGTACGGACGGAGCTAACTATGGCTACACCTTC.

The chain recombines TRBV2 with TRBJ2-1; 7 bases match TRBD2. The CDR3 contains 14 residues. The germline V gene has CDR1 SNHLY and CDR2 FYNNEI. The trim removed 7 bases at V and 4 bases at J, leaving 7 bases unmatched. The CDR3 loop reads CASTPRRGYNEQFF. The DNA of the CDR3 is TGTGCCAGCACCCCCCGGCGGGGGTACAATGAGCAGTTCTTC.

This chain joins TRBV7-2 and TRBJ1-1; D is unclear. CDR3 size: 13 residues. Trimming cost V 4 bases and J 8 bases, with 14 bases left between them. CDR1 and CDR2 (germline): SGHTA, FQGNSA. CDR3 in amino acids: CASSSDRGDEAFF. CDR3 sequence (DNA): TGTGCCAGCAGCTCGGATCGGGGTGACGAAGCTTTCTTT. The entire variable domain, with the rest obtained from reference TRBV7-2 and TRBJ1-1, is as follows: GAGVSQSPSNKVTEKGKDVELRCDPISGHTALYWYRQSLGQGLEFLIYFQGNSAPDKSGLPSDRFSAERTGGSVSTLTIQRTQQEDSAVYLCASSSDRGDEAFFGQGTRLTVV.

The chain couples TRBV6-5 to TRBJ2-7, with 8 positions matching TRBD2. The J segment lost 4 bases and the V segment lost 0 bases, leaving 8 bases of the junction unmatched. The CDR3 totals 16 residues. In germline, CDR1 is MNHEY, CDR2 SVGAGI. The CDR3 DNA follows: TGTGCCAGCAGTTACTCCAGCGGGAGTCTTACTTACGAGCAGTACTTC. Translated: CASSYSSGSLTYEQYF.

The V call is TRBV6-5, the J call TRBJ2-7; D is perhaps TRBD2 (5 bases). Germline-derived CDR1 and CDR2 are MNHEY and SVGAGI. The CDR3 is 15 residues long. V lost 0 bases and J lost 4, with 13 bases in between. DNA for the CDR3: TGTGCCAGCAGTTACTCAGCTAGCCTCACTTACGAGCAGTACTTC. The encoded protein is CASSYSASLTYEQYF.

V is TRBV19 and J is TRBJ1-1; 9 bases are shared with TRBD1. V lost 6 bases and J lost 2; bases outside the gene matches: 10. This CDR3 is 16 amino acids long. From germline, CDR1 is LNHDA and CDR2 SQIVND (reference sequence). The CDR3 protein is CASRITGGALNTEAFF. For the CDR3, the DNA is TGTGCCAGTAGGATAACAGGGGGCGCGTTAAACACTGAAGCTTTCTTT. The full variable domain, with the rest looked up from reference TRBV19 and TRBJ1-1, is DGGITQSPKYLFRKEGQNVTLSCEQNLNHDAMYWYRQDPGQGLRLIYYSQIVNDFQKGDIAEGYSVSREKKESFPLTVTSAQKNPTAFYLCASRITGGALNTEAFFGQGTRLTVV.

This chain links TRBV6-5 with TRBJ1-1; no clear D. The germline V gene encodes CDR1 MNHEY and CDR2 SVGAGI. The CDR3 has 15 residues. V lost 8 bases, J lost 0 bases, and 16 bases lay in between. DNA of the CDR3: TGTGCCAGCGGCCGCGGCGGCATAATGAACACTGAAGCTTTCTTT. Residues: CASGRGGIMNTEAFF.

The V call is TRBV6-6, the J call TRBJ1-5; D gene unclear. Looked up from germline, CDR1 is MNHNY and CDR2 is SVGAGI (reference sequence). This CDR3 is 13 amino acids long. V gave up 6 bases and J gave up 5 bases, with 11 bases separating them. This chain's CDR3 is CASRNGRDQPQHF. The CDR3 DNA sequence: TGTGCCAGCAGAAACGGAAGGGATCAGCCCCAGCATTTT.

CDR3 in DNA: TGCGCCAGCAGCTTGGCTAAGGACAGGGACACTGAAGCTTTCTTT. Encoded protein: CASSLAKDRDTEAFF. The chain employs TRBV5-1 and TRBJ1-1; 8 bases match TRBD1. Germline V CDR1 and CDR2: SGHRS, YFSETQ. The CDR3 covers 15 residues. The trim removed 0 bases at V and 3 bases at J, leaving 4 bases unmatched.

Here the CDR3 reads CASSLLAGGPETQYF. The CDR3 coding sequence is TGTGCCAGCAGCCTTCTAGCGGGAGGGCCGGAGACCCAGTACTTC. This sequence joins TRBV27 and TRBJ2-5; 12 bases match TRBD2. Trimming at V came to 6 bases and at J to 5 bases, leaving 7 bases not matched to a gene. The CDR3 totals 15 residues. Germline V gene sequence: CDR1 MNHEY, CDR2 SMNVEV (reference sequence).

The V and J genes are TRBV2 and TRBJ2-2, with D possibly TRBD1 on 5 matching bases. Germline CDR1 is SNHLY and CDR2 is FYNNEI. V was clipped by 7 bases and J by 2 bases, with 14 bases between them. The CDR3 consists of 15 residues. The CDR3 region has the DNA TGTGCCAGCAAAGACAGATTTTTAAACACCGGGGAGCTGTTTTTT. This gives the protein CASKDRFLNTGELFF.

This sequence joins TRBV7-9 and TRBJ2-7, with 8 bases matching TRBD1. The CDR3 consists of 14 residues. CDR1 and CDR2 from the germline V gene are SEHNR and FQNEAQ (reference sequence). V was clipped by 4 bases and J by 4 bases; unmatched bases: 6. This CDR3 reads CASSSTGDRYEQYF. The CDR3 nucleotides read TGTGCCAGCAGCTCGACAGGGGATCGGTACGAGCAGTACTTC.

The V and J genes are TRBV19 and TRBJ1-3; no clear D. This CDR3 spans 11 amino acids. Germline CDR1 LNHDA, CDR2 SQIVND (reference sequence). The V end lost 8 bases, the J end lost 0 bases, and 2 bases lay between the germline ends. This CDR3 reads CASFSGNTIYF. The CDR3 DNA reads TGTGCCAGTTTCTCTGGAAACACCATATATTTT.

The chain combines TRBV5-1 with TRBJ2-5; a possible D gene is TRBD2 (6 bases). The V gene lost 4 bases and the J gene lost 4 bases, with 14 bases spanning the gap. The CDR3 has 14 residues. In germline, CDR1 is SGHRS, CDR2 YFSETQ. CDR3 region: CASSPLKGGETQYF. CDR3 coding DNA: TGCGCCAGCAGCCCCTTAAAGGGAGGAGAGACCCAGTACTTC.

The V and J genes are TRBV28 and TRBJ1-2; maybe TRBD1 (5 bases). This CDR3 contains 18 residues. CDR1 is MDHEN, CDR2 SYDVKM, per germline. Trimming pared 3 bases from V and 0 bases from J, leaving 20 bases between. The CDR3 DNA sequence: TGTGCCAGCAGTTTTTACCCACCAGGGCGAGTAGCTAACTATGGCTACACCTTC. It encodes CASSFYPPGRVANYGYTF.

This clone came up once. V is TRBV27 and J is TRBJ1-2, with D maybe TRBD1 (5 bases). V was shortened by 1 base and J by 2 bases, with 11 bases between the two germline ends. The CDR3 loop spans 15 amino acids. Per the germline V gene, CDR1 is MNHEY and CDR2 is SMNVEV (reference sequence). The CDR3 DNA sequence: TGTGCCAGCAGTTTATTGGGGGGTGTGAACTATGGCTACACCTTC. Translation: CASSLLGGVNYGYTF.